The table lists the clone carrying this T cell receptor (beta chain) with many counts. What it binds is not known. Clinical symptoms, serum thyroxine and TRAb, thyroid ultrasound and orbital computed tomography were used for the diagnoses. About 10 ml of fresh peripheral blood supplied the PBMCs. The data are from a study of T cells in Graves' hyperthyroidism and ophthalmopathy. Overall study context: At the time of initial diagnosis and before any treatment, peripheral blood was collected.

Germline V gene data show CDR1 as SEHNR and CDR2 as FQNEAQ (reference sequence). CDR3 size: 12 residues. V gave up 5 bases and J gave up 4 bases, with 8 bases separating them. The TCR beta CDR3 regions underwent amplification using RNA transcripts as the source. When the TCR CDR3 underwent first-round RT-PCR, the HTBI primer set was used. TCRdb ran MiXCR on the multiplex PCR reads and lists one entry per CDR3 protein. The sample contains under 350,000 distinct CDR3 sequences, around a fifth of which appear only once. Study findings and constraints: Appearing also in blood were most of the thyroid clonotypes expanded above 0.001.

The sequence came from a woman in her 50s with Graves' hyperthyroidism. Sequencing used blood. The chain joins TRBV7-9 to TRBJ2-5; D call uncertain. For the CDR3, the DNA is TGTGCCAGCAGCCGGAACCTAGAGACCCAGTACTTC. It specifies CASSRNLETQYF.